These T cell receptor beta chains were read from a single sample in a study of cytomegalovirus exposure and HLA in healthy donors. The data were produced by immunoSEQ multiplex PCR, yet TCRdb's version contains in-frame clones alone and is incomplete. This table holds around 150,000 clones, roughly 80% found once. The sequenced material came from PBMCs. These receptors were obtained from a woman under 40 in good health and CMV-seropositive. Both conserved end residues are part of each CDR3. The D gene is left open where the match is weak. Not every row has a clone size; where given, it reads once, few, many or a size class.

CDR3aa | CDR3nt | abundance | j_gene | v_gene | d_gene
CASQMTVNTEAFF | TGTGCCAGCCAAATGACAGTGAACACTGAAGCTTTCTTT | . | TRBJ1-1 | TRBV7-2 | .
CATSRDMNTEAFF | TGTGCCACCAGCAGAGACATGAACACTGAAGCTTTCTTT | . | TRBJ1-1 | TRBV15 | .
CASSRHLDSPLHF | TGTGCCAGCAGCAGACACCTGGATTCACCCCTCCACTTT | . | TRBJ1-6 | TRBV27 | .
CASSPQGQMNTEAFF | TGTGCCAGCTCACCACAAGGACAGATGAACACTGAAGCTTTCTTT | . | TRBJ1-1 | TRBV18 | .
CASSLTGGGQTNEQFF | TGTGCCAGCAGTTTGACCGGGGGGGGGCAGACGAATGAGCAGTTCTTC | . | TRBJ2-1 | TRBV28 | TRBD2
CASSQDSRETEAFF | TGTGCCAGCAGCCAAGATTCTAGGGAGACTGAAGCTTTCTTT | . | TRBJ1-1 | TRBV4-2 | .
CASKGSSYNSPLHF | TGTGCCAGCAAAGGGAGCTCCTATAATTCACCCCTCCACTTT | . | TRBJ1-6 | TRBV7-9 | .
CATSSGQGAANTEAFF | TGTGCCACCAGCAGTGGACAGGGGGCGGCAAACACTGAAGCTTTCTTT | . | TRBJ1-1 | TRBV15 | TRBD1
CASSLRGQGGVGDTQYF | TGTGCCAGCAGCCTAAGGGGACAGGGGGGAGTTGGAGATACGCAGTATTTT | . | TRBJ2-3 | TRBV14 | TRBD1
CASSQLGTALYGYTF | TGTGCCAGCAGCCAACTCGGGACAGCCCTCTATGGCTACACCTTC | few | TRBJ1-2 | TRBV28 | TRBD1
CASSLDSVGNTIYF | TGTGCCAGCAGCCTCGACAGCGTTGGAAACACCATATATTTT | . | TRBJ1-3 | TRBV7-2 | .
CASSYPKQGTGELFF | TGCGCCAGCAGCTACCCAAAACAGGGCACCGGGGAGCTGTTTTTT | . | TRBJ2-2 | TRBV5-1 | .
CASSLLAGNTGELFF | TGCGCCAGCAGCTTACTAGCGGGTAACACCGGGGAGCTGTTTTTT | . | TRBJ2-2 | TRBV5-1 | TRBD2
CASSQMTGNNEQYF | TGCGCCAGCAGCCAAATGACAGGGAACAACGAGCAGTACTTC | once | TRBJ2-7 | TRBV5-1 | TRBD1
CASSLDRVQETQYF | TGTGCCAGCAGCCTCGACAGGGTCCAAGAGACCCAGTACTTC | . | TRBJ2-5 | TRBV5-4 | TRBD1
CASSFRQGPYEQYF | TGTGCCAGCAGTTTCAGACAGGGGCCCTACGAGCAGTACTTC | once | TRBJ2-7 | TRBV27 | TRBD1
CASSLLSGSTDTQYF | TGTGCCAGCAGCTTATTGTCCGGGAGCACAGATACGCAGTATTTT | . | TRBJ2-3 | TRBV7-7 | .